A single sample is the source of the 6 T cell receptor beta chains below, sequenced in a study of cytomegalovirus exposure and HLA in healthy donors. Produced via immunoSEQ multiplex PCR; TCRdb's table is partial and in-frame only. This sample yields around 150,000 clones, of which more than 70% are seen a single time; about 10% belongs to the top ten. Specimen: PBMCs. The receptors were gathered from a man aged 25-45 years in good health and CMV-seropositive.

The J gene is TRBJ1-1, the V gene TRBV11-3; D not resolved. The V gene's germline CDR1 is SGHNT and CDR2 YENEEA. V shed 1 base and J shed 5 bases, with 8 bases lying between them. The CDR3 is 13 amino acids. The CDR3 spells CASSLGWETEAFF. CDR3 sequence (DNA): TGTGCCAGCAGCTTAGGGTGGGAGACTGAAGCTTTCTTT.

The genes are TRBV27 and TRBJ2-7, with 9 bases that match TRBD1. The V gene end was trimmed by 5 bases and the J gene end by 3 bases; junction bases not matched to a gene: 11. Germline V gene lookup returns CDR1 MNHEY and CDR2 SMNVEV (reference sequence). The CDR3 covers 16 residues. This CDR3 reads CASSPGQGTTNYEQYF. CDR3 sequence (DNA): TGTGCCAGCAGTCCCGGACAGGGGACGACAAACTACGAGCAGTACTTC.

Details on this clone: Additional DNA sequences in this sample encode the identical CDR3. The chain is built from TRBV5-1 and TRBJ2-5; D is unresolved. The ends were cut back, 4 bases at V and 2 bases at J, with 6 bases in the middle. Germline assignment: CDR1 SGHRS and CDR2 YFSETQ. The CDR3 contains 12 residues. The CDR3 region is CASSTSQETQYF. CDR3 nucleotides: TGCGCCAGCAGCACCAGTCAAGAGACCCAGTACTTC.

In nucleotides, the CDR3 is TGTGCCAGCAGCTTCGGGGAAACCGGGGAGCTGTTTTTT. Residues: CASSFGETGELFF. The chain is built from TRBV7-9 and TRBJ2-2; D perhaps matches TRBD2 (5 bases). Trimming removed 3 bases from V and 5 bases from J, with 7 bases in between. The V gene's germline CDR1 is SEHNR and CDR2 FQNEAQ (reference sequence). This CDR3 region has 13 residues.

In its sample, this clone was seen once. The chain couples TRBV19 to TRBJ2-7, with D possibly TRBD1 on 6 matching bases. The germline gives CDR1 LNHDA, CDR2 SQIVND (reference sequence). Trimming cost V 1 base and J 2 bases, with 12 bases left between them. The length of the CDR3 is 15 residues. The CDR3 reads CASSIVRDTAYEQYF. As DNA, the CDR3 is TGTGCCAGTAGTATAGTGAGGGACACCGCCTACGAGCAGTACTTC.

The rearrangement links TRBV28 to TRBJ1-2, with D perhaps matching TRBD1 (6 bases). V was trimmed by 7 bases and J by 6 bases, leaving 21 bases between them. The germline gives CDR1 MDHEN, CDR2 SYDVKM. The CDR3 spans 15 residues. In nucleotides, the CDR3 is TGTGCCAGCACTCTTGGGCAGGGGAGTTGGAATGGCTACACCTTC. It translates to CASTLGQGSWNGYTF.